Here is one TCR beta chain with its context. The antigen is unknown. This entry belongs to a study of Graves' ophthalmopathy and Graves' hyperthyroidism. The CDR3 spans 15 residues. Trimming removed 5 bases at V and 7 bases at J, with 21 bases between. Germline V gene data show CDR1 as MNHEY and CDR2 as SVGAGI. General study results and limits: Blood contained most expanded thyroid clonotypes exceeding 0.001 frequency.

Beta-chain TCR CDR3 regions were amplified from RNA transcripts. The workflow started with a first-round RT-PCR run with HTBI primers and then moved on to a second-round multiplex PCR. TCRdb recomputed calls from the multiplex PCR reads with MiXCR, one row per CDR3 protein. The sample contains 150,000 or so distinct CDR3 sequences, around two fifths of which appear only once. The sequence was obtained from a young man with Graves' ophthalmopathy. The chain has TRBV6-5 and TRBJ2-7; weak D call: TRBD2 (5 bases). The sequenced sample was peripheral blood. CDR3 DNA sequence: TGTGCCAGCAGTCTCGAGCGGCCTGCAGTCGGGGAGCAGTACTTC. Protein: CASSLERPAVGEQYF.